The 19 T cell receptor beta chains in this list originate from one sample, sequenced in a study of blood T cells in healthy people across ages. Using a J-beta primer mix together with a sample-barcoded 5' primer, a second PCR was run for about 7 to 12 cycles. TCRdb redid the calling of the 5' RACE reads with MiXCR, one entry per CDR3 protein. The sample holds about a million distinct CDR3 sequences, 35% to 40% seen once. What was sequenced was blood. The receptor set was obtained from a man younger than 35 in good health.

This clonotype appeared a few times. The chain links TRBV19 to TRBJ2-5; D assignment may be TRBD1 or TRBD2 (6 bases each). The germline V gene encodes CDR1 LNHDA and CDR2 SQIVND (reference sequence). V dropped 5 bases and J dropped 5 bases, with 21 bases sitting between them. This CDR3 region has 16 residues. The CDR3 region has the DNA TGTGCCAGTAGTGGAATTATTGGGGGGCATGAGGAGACCCAGTACTTC. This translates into CASSGIIGGHEETQYF.

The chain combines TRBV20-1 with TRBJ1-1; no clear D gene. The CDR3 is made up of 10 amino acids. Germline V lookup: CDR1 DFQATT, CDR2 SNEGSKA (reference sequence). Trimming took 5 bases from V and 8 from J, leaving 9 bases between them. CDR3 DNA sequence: TGCAGTGCTTCCCGCATAGAAGCTTTCTTT. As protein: CSASRIEAFF.

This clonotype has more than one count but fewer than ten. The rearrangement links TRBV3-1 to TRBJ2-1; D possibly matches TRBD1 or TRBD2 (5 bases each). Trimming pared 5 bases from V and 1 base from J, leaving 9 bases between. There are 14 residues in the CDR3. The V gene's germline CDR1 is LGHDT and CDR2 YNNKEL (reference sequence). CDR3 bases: TGTGCCAGCAGCTGGGGGATATCCTACAATGAGCAGTTCTTC. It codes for CASSWGISYNEQFF.

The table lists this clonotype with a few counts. The CDR3 sequence is CASMDGGAPDTQYF. The DNA of the CDR3 is TGTGCCAGCATGGACGGGGGGGCCCCAGATACGCAGTATTTT. The genes are TRBV27 and TRBJ2-3; 8 positions agree with TRBD2. CDR3 size: 14 residues. Germline V gene data show CDR1 as MNHEY and CDR2 as SMNVEV (reference sequence). V lost 7 bases to trimming and J lost 4 bases; unmatched junction nucleotides: 7.

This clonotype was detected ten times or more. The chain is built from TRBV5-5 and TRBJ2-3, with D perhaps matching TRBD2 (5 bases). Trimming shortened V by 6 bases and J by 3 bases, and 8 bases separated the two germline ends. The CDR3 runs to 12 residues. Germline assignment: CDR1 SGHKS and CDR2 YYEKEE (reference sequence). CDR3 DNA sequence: TGTGCCAGCACCCGGGGTACAGATACGCAGTATTTT. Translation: CASTRGTDTQYF.

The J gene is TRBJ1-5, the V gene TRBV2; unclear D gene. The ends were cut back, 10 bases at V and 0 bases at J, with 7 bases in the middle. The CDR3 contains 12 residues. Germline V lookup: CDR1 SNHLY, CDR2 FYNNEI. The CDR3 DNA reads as TGTGCCACGACGGATAGCAATCAGCCCCAGCATTTT. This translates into CATTDSNQPQHF. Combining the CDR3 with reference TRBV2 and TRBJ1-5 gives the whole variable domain EPEVTQTPSHQVTQMGQEVILRCVPISNHLYFYWYRQILGQKVEFLVSFYNNEISEKSEIFDDQFSVERPDGSNFTLKIRSTKLEDSAMYFCATTDSNQPQHFGDGTRLSIL.

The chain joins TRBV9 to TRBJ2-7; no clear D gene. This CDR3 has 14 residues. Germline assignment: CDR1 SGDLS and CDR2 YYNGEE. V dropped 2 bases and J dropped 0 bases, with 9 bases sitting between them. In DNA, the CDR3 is TGTGCCAGCAGCGTCTCCTGGAGCTCCTACGAGCAGTACTTC. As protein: CASSVSWSSYEQYF.

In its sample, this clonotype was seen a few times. CDR3: CASTPSSYNEQYF. In DNA, the CDR3 is TGTGCCAGCACCCCTAGCTCCTACAATGAGCAGTACTTC. The chain couples TRBV2 to TRBJ2-1; maybe TRBD2 (5 bases). The end of the DNA fits TRBJ2-7 better, so the J call may be wrong. Germline assignment: CDR1 SNHLY and CDR2 FYNNEI. CDR3 length: 13 amino acids.

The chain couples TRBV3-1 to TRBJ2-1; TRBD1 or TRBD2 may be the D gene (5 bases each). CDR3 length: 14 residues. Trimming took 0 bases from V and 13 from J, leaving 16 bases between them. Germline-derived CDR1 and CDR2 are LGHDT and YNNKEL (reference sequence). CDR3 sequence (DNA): TGTGCCAGCAGCCAAGATAACCAGGGAGAGACCCAGTTCTTC. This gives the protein CASSQDNQGETQFF.

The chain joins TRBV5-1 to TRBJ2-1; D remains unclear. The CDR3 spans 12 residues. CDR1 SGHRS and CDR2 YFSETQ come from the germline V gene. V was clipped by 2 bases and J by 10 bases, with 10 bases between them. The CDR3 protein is CASSFDPGEQFF. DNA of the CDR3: TGCGCCAGCAGCTTCGACCCTGGAGAGCAGTTCTTC. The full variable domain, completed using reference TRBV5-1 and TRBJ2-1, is KAGVTQTPRYLIKTRGQQVTLSCSPISGHRSVSWYQQTPGQGLQFLFEYFSETQRNKGNFPGRFSGRQFSNSRSEMNVSTLELGDSALYLCASSFDPGEQFFGPGTRLTVL.

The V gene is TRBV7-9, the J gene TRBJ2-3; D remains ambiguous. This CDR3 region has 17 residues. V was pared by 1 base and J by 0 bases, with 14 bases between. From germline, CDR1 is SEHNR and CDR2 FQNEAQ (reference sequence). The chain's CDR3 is CASSLVHTNPSTDTQYF. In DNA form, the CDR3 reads TGTGCCAGCAGCTTAGTCCACACTAACCCTAGCACAGATACGCAGTATTTT. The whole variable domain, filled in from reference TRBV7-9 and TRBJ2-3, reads DTGVSQNPRHKITKRGQNVTFRCDPISEHNRLYWYRQTLGQGPEFLTYFQNEAQLEKSRLLSDRFSAERPKGSFSTLEIQRTEQGDSAMYLCASSLVHTNPSTDTQYFGPGTRLTVL.

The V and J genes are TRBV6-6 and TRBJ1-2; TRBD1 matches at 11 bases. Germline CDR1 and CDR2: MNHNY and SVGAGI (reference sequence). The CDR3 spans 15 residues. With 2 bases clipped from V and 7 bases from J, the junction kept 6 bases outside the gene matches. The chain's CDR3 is CASSYTGQGAIGYTF. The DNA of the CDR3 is TGTGCCAGCAGTTACACTGGACAGGGGGCGATTGGCTACACCTTC.

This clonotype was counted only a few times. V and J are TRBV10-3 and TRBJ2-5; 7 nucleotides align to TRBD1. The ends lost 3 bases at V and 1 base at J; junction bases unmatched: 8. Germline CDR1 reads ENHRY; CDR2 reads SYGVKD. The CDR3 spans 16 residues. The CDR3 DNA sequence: TGTGCCATCAGTGACGCGAGGGGACAGCGCCAAGAGACCCAGTACTTC. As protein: CAISDARGQRQETQYF.

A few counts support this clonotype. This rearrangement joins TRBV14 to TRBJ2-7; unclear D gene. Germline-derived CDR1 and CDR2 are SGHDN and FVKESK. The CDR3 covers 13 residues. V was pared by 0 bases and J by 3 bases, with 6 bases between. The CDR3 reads CASSQDAFYEQYF. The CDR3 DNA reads TGTGCCAGCAGCCAAGATGCGTTCTACGAGCAGTACTTC.

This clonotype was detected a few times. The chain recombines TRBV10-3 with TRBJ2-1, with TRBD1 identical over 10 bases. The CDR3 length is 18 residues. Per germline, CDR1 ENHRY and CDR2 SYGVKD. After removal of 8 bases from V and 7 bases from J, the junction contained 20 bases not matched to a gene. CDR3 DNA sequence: TGTGCCATCCTTGGGACAGGGGTCGGTGATGGGTTTGGGAATGAGCAGTTCTTC. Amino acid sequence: CAILGTGVGDGFGNEQFF.

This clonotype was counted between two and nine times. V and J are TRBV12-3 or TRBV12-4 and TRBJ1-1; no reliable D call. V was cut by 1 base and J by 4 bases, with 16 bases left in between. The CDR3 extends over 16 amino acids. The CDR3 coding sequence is TGTGCCAGCAGTTTAGGAGGGTCGGGGTTCCGCACTGAAGCTTTCTTT. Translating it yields CASSLGGSGFRTEAFF.

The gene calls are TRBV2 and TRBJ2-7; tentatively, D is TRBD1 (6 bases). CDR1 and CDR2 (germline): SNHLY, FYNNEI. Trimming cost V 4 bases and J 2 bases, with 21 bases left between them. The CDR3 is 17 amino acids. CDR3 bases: TGTGCCAGCAGTGGGGTCACTCAGGGACACGAGCCCTACGAGCAGTACTTC. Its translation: CASSGVTQGHEPYEQYF.

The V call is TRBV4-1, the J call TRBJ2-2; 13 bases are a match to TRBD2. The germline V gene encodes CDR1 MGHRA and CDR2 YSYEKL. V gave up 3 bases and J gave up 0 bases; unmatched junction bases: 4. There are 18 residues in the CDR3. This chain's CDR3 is CASSHRLAGGANTGELFF. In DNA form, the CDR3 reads TGCGCCAGCAGCCACAGACTAGCGGGGGGCGCGAACACCGGGGAGCTGTTTTTT.

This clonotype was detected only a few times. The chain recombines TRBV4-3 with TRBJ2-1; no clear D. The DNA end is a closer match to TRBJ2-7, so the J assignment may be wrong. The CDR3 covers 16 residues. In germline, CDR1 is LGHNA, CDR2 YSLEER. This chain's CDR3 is CASSPLGRDSYNEQYF. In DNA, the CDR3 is TGCGCCAGCAGCCCCCTGGGAAGAGACTCCTACAATGAGCAGTACTTC.